The present T cell receptor (beta chain) was sequenced within a study of vaccination effects on CD4 cells after COVID-19. Germline assignment: CDR1 MNHEY and CDR2 SVGAGI. This CDR3 contains 10 residues. Deletions cut 8 bases from V and 3 bases from J, with 2 bases between. Worth noting for this clone: Its antigen remains unidentified.

Clones were sequenced by immunoSEQ multiplex PCR, and TCRdb holds only the in-frame ones, with some missing. The sample includes about 40,000 clones, about 63% seen only once; the top ten take 6.5% to 8.5%. Isolation of CD4+ T cells took place after about ten days of culture. The vaccine given was either BNT162b2 or mRNA-1273, in two doses. The chain carries TRBV6-5 and TRBJ2-1; D unclear. The sequenced sample was CD4+ T cells from PBMCs cultured without peptide, obtained after COVID-19 vaccination. This clonotype was sampled from a human donor who received a COVID-19 vaccine. CDR3 loop: CASGYNEQFF. The CDR3 nucleotides read TGTGCCAGCGGCTACAATGAGCAGTTCTTC.